This TCR beta chain was identified during a study of metastatic and nonmetastatic thyroid tumors. Background on the study: Comparative analysis of repertoires was undertaken across blood and tumor or nodule tissue obtained from malignant and benign thyroid patients.

This clone was counted many times. Its antigen is undetermined. CDR1 and CDR2 from the germline V gene are SNHLY and FYNNEI. The CDR3 is 14 amino acids. The V end lost 7 bases, the J end lost 2 bases, and 15 bases lay between the germline ends. Study-wide results and limits: Within blood and tumor, benign nodules reportedly had significantly lower TCR beta diversity than malignant thyroid tumors did.

Authors' analysis steps: What underpinned the distant-metastasis classifier for papillary thyroid cancer was the set of CDR3 differences across clinicopathological groups. TCRdb re-clonotyped the PCR reads via MiXCR. These V and J calls rely on TCRdb rather than the paper's analysis. The data contain over 30,000 clones, around 7% of them seen just once; the ten biggest clones take up 35% to 50%. Thyroid surgery took place with no prior treatment in any patient. The sequencing sample was made of blood. This chain joins TRBV2 and TRBJ2-7, with D maybe TRBD1 (6 bases). This sequence originates from a female donor with papillary thyroid cancer or a benign thyroid nodule (not recorded which). Some clones in this sample may be carry-over from other donors' samples. The CDR3 reads CASKRQDGAYEQYF. The CDR3 DNA sequence: TGTGCCAGCAAACGACAGGATGGAGCCTACGAGCAGTACTTC.